A single sample is the source of the 31 T cell receptor beta chains below, sequenced in a study of T cell changes during pregnancy in multiple sclerosis. Clones were read by immunoSEQ multiplex PCR, and TCRdb kept only the in-frame ones, dropping some. In the table there are approximately 60,000 clones, 94% of which are singletons. The sample here was CD8+ T cells from peripheral blood mononuclear cells, taken in the third trimester of pregnancy. The source of these receptors is a female donor with multiple sclerosis, enrolled in a pregnancy study.

The V gene is TRBV5-1, the J gene TRBJ1-1, with a tentative D call TRBD1 (5 bases). Germline CDR1 is SGHRS and CDR2 is YFSETQ. This CDR3 is 15 amino acids long. V was clipped by 0 bases and J by 6 bases, with 15 bases between them. CDR3 bases: TGCGCCAGCAGCTTGGGTGAGGGACTCATAGCTGAAGCTTTCTTT. This sequence encodes CASSLGEGLIAEAFF.

In this sample, this clone turned up once. The V and J genes are TRBV10-3 and TRBJ1-2; 9 nucleotides agree with TRBD1. With 6 bases clipped from V and 0 bases from J, the junction kept 5 bases outside the gene matches. The CDR3 loop spans 15 amino acids. Per germline, CDR1 ENHRY and CDR2 SYGVKD. CDR3 protein: CAIRDRGATNYGYTF. CDR3 bases: TGTGCCATCAGGGACAGGGGCGCAACTAACTATGGCTACACCTTC.

This chain links TRBV27 with TRBJ2-5; 12 bases are a match to TRBD2. Germline V CDR1 and CDR2: MNHEY, SMNVEV (reference sequence). CDR3 size: 14 residues. With 6 bases clipped from V and 3 bases from J, the junction kept 2 bases outside the gene matches. CDR3 bases: TGTGCCAGCAGACTAGCGGGAGGAGAAGAGACCCAGTACTTC. Protein sequence: CASRLAGGEETQYF.

This sequence joins TRBV10-3 and TRBJ2-1; 10 nucleotides align to TRBD2. CDR1 and CDR2 from the germline V gene are ENHRY and SYGVKD. The CDR3 is 12 residues long. The junction had 4 bases not matched to a gene; V was cut back by 3 bases and J by 14 bases. The CDR3 here is CAISDESGREFF. The CDR3 region has the DNA TGTGCCATCAGTGACGAAAGCGGGAGGGAGTTCTTC.

The chain has TRBV19 and TRBJ2-2, with 11 bases lining up with TRBD1. Per the germline V gene, CDR1 is LNHDA and CDR2 is SQIVND (reference sequence). The CDR3 spans 15 residues. The V segment lost 6 bases and the J segment 4 bases; nucleotides outside the gene matches: 4. The CDR3: CASRTGTGGTGELFF. Here the CDR3 DNA reads TGTGCCAGTAGGACCGGGACAGGGGGCACCGGGGAGCTGTTTTTT.

The chain employs TRBV30 and TRBJ1-2; 9 bases map to TRBD1. Germline CDR1 and CDR2: GTSNPN and SVGIG (reference sequence). The junction had 8 bases not matched to a gene; V was cut back by 7 bases and J by 2 bases. This CDR3 region has 14 residues. The CDR3 DNA follows: TGTGCCTTACAGGGGGCGCTGGGGAACTATGGCTACACCTTC. Translating it yields CALQGALGNYGYTF.

CDR3 region: CASSPRGYEQYF. The DNA of the CDR3 is TGTGCCAGCAGCCCCCGGGGTTACGAGCAGTACTTC. The V and J genes are TRBV13 and TRBJ2-7, with TRBD2 as a possible D gene (5 bases). V was trimmed by 5 bases and J by 4 bases, leaving 9 bases between them. Per the germline V gene, CDR1 is PRHDT and CDR2 is FYEKMQ (reference sequence). The CDR3 is 12 amino acids.

V usage is TRBV5-4 and J usage is TRBJ2-1, with 11 bases matching TRBD2. In germline, CDR1 is SGHNT, CDR2 YYREEE (reference sequence). This CDR3 has 16 residues. V trimming: 4 bases; J trimming: 8 bases; junction bases outside the gene matches: 11. The CDR3 DNA reads TGTGCCAGCAGCCCCTTCGTAGCGGGAGGGCCGGATGAGCAGTTCTTC. Protein sequence: CASSPFVAGGPDEQFF.

CDR3 protein: CASRTSGVYEQYF. CDR3 bases: TGTGCCAGCAGGACTAGCGGGGTCTACGAGCAGTACTTC. J is TRBJ2-7 and V is TRBV6-1; TRBD2 matches 11 bases. The CDR3 consists of 13 residues. The germline V gene encodes CDR1 MNHNS and CDR2 SASEGT. V gave up 6 bases and J gave up 3 bases; unmatched junction bases: 1.

This clone has a single count. The chain carries TRBV5-1 and TRBJ2-3; no firm D call. V was cut by 2 bases and J by 1 base, with 11 bases left in between. Germline loops: CDR1 SGHRS, CDR2 YFSETQ. The CDR3 consists of 15 residues. DNA for the CDR3: TGCGCCAGCAGCTTCAATCCGGCGGGCACAGATACGCAGTATTTT. Protein: CASSFNPAGTDTQYF.

The CDR3 region has the DNA TGTGCCAGCAGTCCATACCATCACAGGGTTAACTATGGCTACACCTTC. The encoded protein is CASSPYHHRVNYGYTF. The chain links TRBV27 to TRBJ1-2; tentatively, D is TRBD1 (6 bases). This CDR3 is built from 16 residues. CDR1 and CDR2 from the germline V gene are MNHEY and SMNVEV (reference sequence). The V end was cut by 5 bases, the J end by 1 base, with 17 bases between.

The V call is TRBV4-1, the J call TRBJ2-7, with a possible D match to TRBD2 (6 bases). Germline values: CDR1 MGHRA, CDR2 YSYEKL. Trimming shortened V by 4 bases and J by 5 bases, and 18 bases separated the two germline ends. This CDR3 region has 15 residues. The CDR3 DNA follows: TGCGCCAGCAGCCCGAGTGCCGGGAGCATGAACGAGCAGTACTTC. Translated, it gives CASSPSAGSMNEQYF.

This chain's CDR3 is CASSYGTSGGTIYF. CDR3 bases: TGTGCCAGCAGTTACGGGACTTCTGGTGGCACCATATATTTT. This chain joins TRBV7-9 and TRBJ1-3; D is perhaps TRBD1 (5 bases). This CDR3 has 14 residues. Germline V lookup: CDR1 SEHNR, CDR2 FQNEAQ (reference sequence). With 6 bases removed from V and 9 bases from J, the gap between germline ends came to 18 bases.

The chain combines TRBV11-2 with TRBJ2-1, with TRBD2 identical over 10 bases. V lost 3 bases, J lost 7 bases, and 9 bases stayed unmatched. Germline CDR1 is SGHAT and CDR2 is FQNNGV. This CDR3 is built from 16 residues. Here the CDR3 reads CASSFFQREGKNEQFF. CDR3 nucleotide sequence: TGTGCCAGCAGCTTCTTTCAGCGGGAGGGTAAGAATGAGCAGTTCTTC.

This rearrangement joins TRBV19 to TRBJ2-7; perhaps TRBD1 as D (6 bases). Germline-derived CDR1 and CDR2 are LNHDA and SQIVND (reference sequence). The CDR3 loop spans 14 amino acids. With 6 bases removed from V and 3 bases from J, the gap between germline ends came to 15 bases. CDR3 region: CASSLQGGSYEQYF. As DNA, the CDR3 is TGTGCCAGTAGCTTACAGGGTGGTAGCTACGAGCAGTACTTC.

This chain connects TRBV29-1 to TRBJ2-3; 12 bases are shared with TRBD1. Trimming took 4 bases from V and 5 from J; bases not matched to a gene: 7. CDR3 length: 15 residues. CDR1 is SQVTM and CDR2 is ANQGSEA in the germline V gene. This CDR3 is CSVADRDRGLDTQYF. In nucleotides, the CDR3 is TGCAGCGTTGCGGACCGGGACAGGGGGCTAGATACGCAGTATTTT.

This sequence joins TRBV2 and TRBJ1-2; D is uncertain. In germline, CDR1 is SNHLY, CDR2 FYNNEI. This CDR3 comprises 14 residues. V lost 1 base to trimming and J lost 4 bases, with 10 bases between them. The CDR3, as DNA: TGTGCCAGCAGTGAAGACCCGAGAAGCTATGGCTACACCTTC. Amino acids: CASSEDPRSYGYTF.

The rearrangement links TRBV7-9 to TRBJ2-3, with 9 bases matching TRBD1. The J segment lost 6 bases and the V segment lost 6 bases, leaving 1 base of the junction unmatched. There are 12 residues in the CDR3. Germline CDR1 and CDR2: SEHNR and FQNEAQ (reference sequence). The chain's CDR3 is CASSGTGDTQYF. In nucleotides, the CDR3 is TGTGCCAGCAGTGGGACAGGGGATACGCAGTATTTT.

The chain combines TRBV11-2 with TRBJ1-2, with 9 bases that match TRBD1. From germline, CDR1 is SGHAT and CDR2 FQNNGV. This CDR3 contains 15 residues. With V trimmed by 5 bases and J by 4 bases, 8 bases remained unmatched. The CDR3 loop is CASSLGTGPIYGYTF. The CDR3 bases are TGTGCCAGCAGCCTCGGGACAGGGCCGATCTATGGCTACACCTTC.

This chain joins TRBV28 and TRBJ2-7; 7 bases are a match to TRBD2. Germline CDR1 is MDHEN and CDR2 is SYDVKM. The CDR3 is 14 residues long. Germline trimming cut 3 bases from V and 1 base from J; bases unmatched to any gene: 3. The CDR3: CASSFSGGSYEQYF. The CDR3 DNA reads TGTGCCAGCAGTTTCTCCGGGGGGTCCTACGAGCAGTACTTC.

This sequence joins TRBV5-1 and TRBJ2-7; 12 nucleotides line up with TRBD1. Germline V gene lookup returns CDR1 SGHRS and CDR2 YFSETQ. This CDR3 region has 16 residues. J lost 0 bases, V lost 6 bases, and 7 bases had no gene match. The CDR3 region has the DNA TGCGCCAGCACTTCGAGGGGACAGGGGGCCTCCTACGAGCAGTACTTC. This gives the protein CASTSRGQGASYEQYF.

The genes are TRBV25-1 and TRBJ1-3; a weak D match, TRBD1 (6 bases). The V gene's germline CDR1 is MGHDK and CDR2 SYGVNS. The CDR3 covers 18 residues. Trimming stripped 2 bases from V and 2 bases from J, with 19 bases between. CDR3 coding DNA: TGTGCCAGCAGTGAAGAGGTGTGGGGGCCGAGCACTGGAAACACCATATATTTT. Its translation is CASSEEVWGPSTGNTIYF.

This chain connects TRBV21-1 to TRBJ2-7; TRBD2, as called in the table, went unchecked against the DNA. TRBV21-1 is an annotated pseudogene. This CDR3 region has 12 residues. The CDR3: CARGSSGFEQYF. The CDR3 coding sequence is TGTGCCAGGGGGTCTAGCGGGTTCGAGCAGTACTTC.

V usage is TRBV9 and J usage is TRBJ2-1, with 11 bases that match TRBD2. CDR3 length: 18 residues. CDR1 SGDLS and CDR2 YYNGEE come from the germline V gene. J was trimmed by 7 bases and V by 0 bases; bases with no gene match: 12. The CDR3 sequence is CASSVVGSVAGGLNEQFF. In nucleotides, the CDR3 is TGTGCCAGCAGCGTAGTGGGATCGGTAGCGGGAGGGTTGAATGAGCAGTTCTTC.

This clone has just a few counts. The gene calls are TRBV7-8 and TRBJ1-2, with 7 positions matching TRBD1. V shed 5 bases, J shed 6 bases, and the junction held 9 bases outside the gene matches. Per the germline V gene, CDR1 is SGHVS and CDR2 is FQNEAQ. The CDR3 totals 14 residues. CDR3 sequence reads: CASSEARGQDGYTF. In DNA form, the CDR3 reads TGTGCCAGCAGCGAAGCGAGGGGGCAGGATGGCTACACCTTC.

This clone was seen a single time. V gene TRBV10-1 combines with J gene TRBJ2-1; the D gene is possibly TRBD2 (6 bases). The V gene lost 5 bases and the J gene lost 10 bases, with 24 bases spanning the gap. Germline assignment: CDR1 WNHNN and CDR2 SYGVQD (reference sequence). This CDR3 contains 16 residues. The CDR3: CASSTTTGTRPREQFF. In DNA, the CDR3 is TGCGCCAGCAGTACAACCACCGGGACTCGCCCCAGGGAGCAGTTCTTC.

About this clone: The junction shows a germline mismatch at one end, possibly a read error. Additional DNA sequences in this sample encode the identical CDR3. V is TRBV9 and J is TRBJ1-1, with 10 positions matching TRBD1. The germline CDR1 and CDR2 sequences are SGDLS and YYNGEE. The CDR3 is 17 amino acids. CDR3 in DNA: TGCGCCAGCAGCCCTCCGGGACAGGGGAGCTGGAACACTGAAGCTTTCTTT. Its translation is CASSPPGQGSWNTEAFF.

The V and J genes are TRBV4-2 and TRBJ2-2, with 13 bases lining up with TRBD2. The CDR3 extends over 16 amino acids. V was clipped by 4 bases and J by 6 bases; unmatched bases: 5. CDR1 and CDR2 from the germline V gene are LGHNA and YNFKEQ. The DNA of the CDR3 is TGTGCCAGCAGCCGAGGACTAGCGGGAGAAGCCGGGGAGCTGTTTTTT. Its protein product is CASSRGLAGEAGELFF.

On this clone: Mismatch with germline at one junction end may stem from a read error. The chain joins TRBV27 to TRBJ2-2, with D perhaps TRBD1 (6 bases). The CDR3 covers 13 residues. Germline values: CDR1 MNHEY, CDR2 SMNVEV (reference sequence). The CDR3: CASSLSGDGELFF. The CDR3 region has the DNA TGTGCCAGCAGTCTATCAGGGGACGGGGAGCTGTTTTTT.

V is TRBV4-1 and J is TRBJ1-1; unclear D gene. This CDR3 is 14 amino acids long. Germline V CDR1 and CDR2: MGHRA, YSYEKL. V shed 0 bases and J shed 1 base, with 6 bases lying between them. The CDR3 region is CASSQERGNTEAFF. The CDR3 nucleotides read TGCGCCAGCAGCCAAGAGCGAGGGAACACTGAAGCTTTCTTT.

The J gene is TRBJ2-3, the V gene TRBV6-1; the D is unclear. Germline V lookup: CDR1 MNHNS, CDR2 SASEGT. The V end lost 1 base, the J end lost 3 bases, and 11 bases lay between the germline ends. The CDR3 extends over 15 amino acids. CDR3 sequence reads: CASSEGAQTTDTQYF. The CDR3 bases are TGTGCCAGCAGTGAAGGAGCCCAGACTACAGATACGCAGTATTTT.